This T cell receptor beta chain was captured by sequencing in a study of blood T cells in healthy people across ages. A second PCR of about 7 to 12 cycles used a sample-barcoded 5' primer and a J-beta primer mix. Via MiXCR, TCRdb re-called the 5' RACE reads, giving one row per CDR3 protein. The table lists roughly 830,000 distinct CDR3 sequences, approximately 59% of them singletons, with around 30% in the top ten. The CDR3 loop spans 13 amino acids. The V end was cut by 1 base, the J end by 5 bases, with 5 bases between. Germline V gives CDR1 LGHNA, CDR2 YSLEER. Sequencing was performed on blood. The source of this sequence is a man younger than 40 in good health. The chain joins TRBV4-3 to TRBJ2-2, with no clear D. CDR3 nucleotides: TGCGCCAGCAGCCAAGGGGAAACCGGGGAGCTGTTTTTT. It codes for CASSQGETGELFF.